These T cell receptor beta chains were read from a single sample in a study of blood T cell repertoires in COVID-19. Using immunoSEQ multiplex PCR, the repertoire was profiled, and TCRdb retains in-frame clones only, with some absent. Of approximately 200,000 clones detected, roughly 94% appear once; the ten largest clones hold 0.76%. Specimen: peripheral blood. These receptors came from a man aged 30 to 45 with COVID-19, enrolled during active disease. Each CDR3 is given with its conserved first and last residue. Fields, in order: clone size, V gene, D gene, J gene, CDR3 DNA, CDR3 protein. A D gene is named only where the DNA matches it firmly. Size tells how often a clone was seen (once, few, many) or the class of an expanded clone, and some rows leave it out.

.,TRBV30,.,TRBJ1-6,TGTGCCTGGAGTGGACAATATAATTCACCCCTCCACTTT,CAWSGQYNSPLHF
once,TRBV10-3,.,TRBJ1-2,TGTGCCACTCTCGTAACAGGCGACTATGGCTACACCTTC,CATLVTGDYGYTF
.,TRBV6-5,.,TRBJ1-2,TGTGCCAGCAGGCAGCTCACTAGGGATGGCTACACCTTC,CASRQLTRDGYTF
.,TRBV29-1,.,TRBJ2-1,TGCAGCGTTGAGGTGACCCTAGCCATTACGGCCAACGGTGAGCAGTTCTTC,CSVEVTLAITANGEQFF
.,TRBV19,TRBD2,TRBJ2-2,TGTGCCACCCACCCCCGGGACTATGACACCGGGGAGCTGTTTTTT,CATHPRDYDTGELFF
.,TRBV7-3,.,TRBJ1-6,TGTGCCAGCAGCTTATGGAACGGAGGGATCGCCTATAATTCACCCCTCCACTTT,CASSLWNGGIAYNSPLHF
.,TRBV7-9,TRBD2,TRBJ2-1,TGTGCCAGCAGCCGACTAGCGGCCTTCTACAATGAGCAGTTCTTC,CASSRLAAFYNEQFF
once,TRBV5-5,TRBD1,TRBJ2-3,TGTGCCAGCAGCTTGCGTGGGACAGGGGCTACAGATACGCAGTATTTT,CASSLRGTGATDTQYF
.,TRBV3-1/TRBV3-2,.,TRBJ2-5,TGTGCCAGCAGCCAAGGGCTAGCGCAAGAGACCCAGTACTTC,CASSQGLAQETQYF
.,TRBV7-6,TRBD2,TRBJ2-3,TGTGCCAGCAGCTTGGGCGGGGGGGTCACAGATACGCAGTATTTT,CASSLGGGVTDTQYF
.,TRBV10-2,.,TRBJ1-1,TGCGCCAGCAGTGCAGGCCGAAGTGAAGCTTTCTTT,CASSAGRSEAFF
.,TRBV25-1,.,TRBJ2-5,TGTGCCAGCAGCGACGGAGCGATGTACCAAGAGACCCAGTACTTC,CASSDGAMYQETQYF
.,TRBV2,.,TRBJ1-1,TGTGCCAGCCGGACAGAGCTGAACACTGAAGCTTTCTTT,CASRTELNTEAFF
.,TRBV4-2,TRBD2,TRBJ2-5,TGTGCCAGCAGCCAACGGCGGGGGGGGCAAGAGACCCAGTACTTC,CASSQRRGGQETQYF
.,TRBV10-3,.,TRBJ2-7,TGTGCCATCAGGATACAGGGTACGGACGAGCAGTACTTC,CAIRIQGTDEQYF
.,TRBV2,TRBD1,TRBJ2-1,TGTGCCAGCACTCGGGACAGGGGTTACAATGAGCAGTTCTTC,CASTRDRGYNEQFF
.,TRBV7-9,.,TRBJ1-1,TGTGCCAGCAGCTTAGCGCTTGGGAGCACTGAAGCTTTCTTT,CASSLALGSTEAFF
.,TRBV20-1,.,TRBJ2-3,TGCAGTGCTAGTCGGGGCGGGGGCCATTTAGATACGCAGTATTTT,CSASRGGGHLDTQYF
.,TRBV5-1,.,TRBJ1-2,TGCGCCAGCAGCTTGGGGGATCTGCTAACACCGGGGTATGGCTACACCTTC,CASSLGDLLTPGYGYTF
.,TRBV5-4,TRBD1,TRBJ1-2,TGTGCCAGCAGCTTGGGGGACAGGGGATATGGCTACACCTTC,CASSLGDRGYGYTF
.,TRBV3-1/TRBV3-2,.,TRBJ2-7,TGTGCCAGCAGCCAACTAACTCTGGAAGCAGGGGCTAGAAAAAAACCCTACGAGCAGTACTTC,CASSQLTLEAGARKKPYEQYF
.,TRBV29-1,TRBD1,TRBJ2-2,TGCAGCGTCCAAACCCTAGCTACAGGGGGCTCTTTCACCGGGGAGCTGTTTTTT,CSVQTLATGGSFTGELFF
.,TRBV7-2,.,TRBJ1-1,TGTGCCAGCAGCTTATTTGAGCCAAGGAGCACTGAAGCTTTCTTT,CASSLFEPRSTEAFF
.,TRBV5-1,TRBD2,TRBJ2-7,TGCGCCAGCACCCTAAGCGGGAGCTACGAGCAGTACTTC,CASTLSGSYEQYF
.,TRBV27,.,TRBJ1-6,TGTGCCAGCAGTTTATTGGTAGGGAGTTCACCCCTCCACTTT,CASSLLVGSSPLHF
.,TRBV7-3,.,TRBJ2-5,TGTGCCAGCAGCCCAAGCCCCGGGGGTGGAGAGACCCAGTACTTC,CASSPSPGGGETQYF
.,TRBV25-1,TRBD1,TRBJ1-1,TGTGCCAGCAGCGACAACGTCAGGGGGCGCCGGACTGAAGCTTTCTTT,CASSDNVRGRRTEAFF
.,TRBV5-1,.,TRBJ1-6,TGCGCCAGCAGCTTGGGACAGGCTAATTCACCCCTCCACTTT,CASSLGQANSPLHF
.,TRBV7-9,.,TRBJ1-4,TGTGCCAGCAGCTTAGGTGAGGGCGCTGAAAAACTGTTTTTT,CASSLGEGAEKLFF
.,TRBV29-1,TRBD1,TRBJ1-1,TGCAGCGTTGGGGGACAGAGGACTGAAGCTTTCTTT,CSVGGQRTEAFF
once,TRBV3-1/TRBV3-2,TRBD2,TRBJ2-7,TGTGCCAGCAGCCAAGTAGCGGGGACCCTCCGGTACTTC,CASSQVAGTLRYF
.,TRBV12-3/TRBV12-4,.,TRBJ1-2,TGTGCCAGCAGTTTCGGGGACTATGGCTACACCTTC,CASSFGDYGYTF
.,TRBV12-5,TRBD1,TRBJ1-4,TGTGCTAGTGCAGTCGGGACAGTTAATGAAAAACTGTTTTTT,CASAVGTVNEKLFF
.,TRBV7-2,.,TRBJ2-6,TGTGCCAGCAGTATATCCGGGGCTGGGGCCAACGTCCTGACTTTC,CASSISGAGANVLTF
.,TRBV5-6,TRBD1,TRBJ1-2,TGTGCCAGCAGCCGCGAGGGGGGACAGGTTCATGGCTACACCTTC,CASSREGGQVHGYTF
.,TRBV6-4,.,TRBJ1-1,TGTGCCAGCAGTGAGGAGGGAGGGAGTGAAGCTTTCTTT,CASSEEGGSEAFF
.,TRBV9,.,TRBJ2-1,TGTGCCAGCAGCGGACCAACTCGCCAGGGCGACTCGAGCTCCTACAATGAGCAGTTCTTC,CASSGPTRQGDSSSYNEQFF
.,TRBV6-6,TRBD2,TRBJ2-7,TGTGCCAGCAGTTACATCGGGGGGGCCAACGAGCAGTACTTC,CASSYIGGANEQYF
once,TRBV29-1,.,TRBJ2-3,TGCAGCGCGGCCCTACCCGGGGCAGATACGCAGTATTTT,CSAALPGADTQYF
.,TRBV7-9,.,TRBJ2-7,TGTGCCAGCAGCTCACCTCCCCGCGGGGTCTCATACGAGCAGTACTTC,CASSSPPRGVSYEQYF
.,TRBV12-3/TRBV12-4,.,TRBJ1-2,TGTGCCAGCAGTTTCTCGGGGGGGAAGGGCTACACCTTC,CASSFSGGKGYTF
.,TRBV29-1,.,TRBJ1-5,TGCAGCGTTGATGGGGGGGCCGGTCAGCCCCAGCATTTT,CSVDGGAGQPQHF
once,TRBV11-2,.,TRBJ1-4,TGTGCCAGCAGCTTAGAACCTAATCCCGGGGAAAAACTGTTTTTT,CASSLEPNPGEKLFF
once,TRBV27,.,TRBJ1-2,TGTGCCAGCAGTTTTAGGCCAGGGGTAGATAGGGGGAAGGGCTACACCTTC,CASSFRPGVDRGKGYTF
.,TRBV3-1/TRBV3-2,TRBD1,TRBJ1-3,TGTGCCAGCAGCCAAGAAATAGGGACAGGGTATTCTGGAAACACCATATATTTT,CASSQEIGTGYSGNTIYF
once,TRBV28,TRBD1,TRBJ1-4,TGTGCCAGCAGTCTCCGGACAGGGTTTGAAAAAGGGAAACTGTTTTTT,CASSLRTGFEKGKLFF
.,TRBV25-1,.,TRBJ1-2,TGTGCCAGCGGGACCAACGGGGGGTTATATGGCTACACCTTC,CASGTNGGLYGYTF
.,TRBV2,TRBD1,TRBJ1-5,TGTGCCAGCAGGGACAGGGGTGGTGGTCAGCCCCAGCATTTT,CASRDRGGGQPQHF
.,TRBV5-1,TRBD1,TRBJ1-2,TGCGCCAGCGCCATGCGACAGGGGGCGATCGGTGGCTACACCTTC,CASAMRQGAIGGYTF
.,TRBV30,TRBD1,TRBJ2-5,TGTGCCTGGAGTCAAAACAGGGGGGAGACCCAGTACTTC,CAWSQNRGETQYF
.,TRBV4-1,TRBD1,TRBJ1-3,TGCGCCAGCAGCCAACCCTTCCGGGACAGCTCTGGAAACACCATATATTTT,CASSQPFRDSSGNTIYF
.,TRBV3-1/TRBV3-2,TRBD1,TRBJ2-1,TGTGCCAGCACAGAAGGACAGGGGTACAATGAGCAGTTCTTC,CASTEGQGYNEQFF
.,TRBV2,.,TRBJ1-1,TGTGCCAGCAGAAGGGGTGAAGCTTTCTTT,CASRRGEAFF
.,TRBV28,.,TRBJ1-4,TGTGCCAGCAGTCCGACACCGTGGGGGGAGGCTAATGAAAAACTGTTTTTT,CASSPTPWGEANEKLFF
.,TRBV5-4,TRBD2,TRBJ2-7,TGTGCCAGCGGACTAGCGGGGTTGTACGAGCAGTACTTC,CASGLAGLYEQYF
.,TRBV28,.,TRBJ1-1,TGTGCCAGCAGTTTACGCAGGGGAGACACTGAAGCTTTCTTT,CASSLRRGDTEAFF
.,TRBV6-5,.,TRBJ2-7,TGTGCCAGCAGCCTACCCGGGACAGAGCAGTACTTC,CASSLPGTEQYF
.,TRBV30,TRBD1,TRBJ1-2,TGTGCCTGGAGGGGACAGGGGGCGGGTGGCTACACCTTC,CAWRGQGAGGYTF
.,TRBV5-1,.,TRBJ2-1,TGCGCCAGCAGCTTGGCGGTAACTTCCGATGAGCAGTTCTTC,CASSLAVTSDEQFF